The following is a T cell receptor (beta chain) sequence with its context. The target antigen is unknown. The sample comes from a study of cytomegalovirus exposure and HLA in healthy donors. Study-wide points: A later analysis found TCR association rates differed by HLA locus, highest for DRB1 and lowest for HLA-C. CMV serostatus was the only recorded immune exposure for donors. In an earlier analysis, most TCR beta V segments were productive about 90% or about 30% of the time. As a later analysis showed, a missense DCLRE1C variant was linked to trimming of TCR beta V- and J-genes.

V trimming: 6 bases; J trimming: 5 bases; junction bases outside the gene matches: 13. The CDR3 is made up of 15 amino acids. The germline V gene has CDR1 SGHDT and CDR2 YYEEEE. With 60 Vbeta and 13 Jbeta primers, the PCR was carried out. This table comes from immunoSEQ multiplex PCR, and its TCRdb copy is limited to in-frame clones, with some not included. The sample shows approximately 100,000 clones, around 75% of them seen only once. The sequencing input was PBMCs. The origin of this receptor is a man aged 40-55 years in good health and CMV-seronegative. V is TRBV5-6 and J is TRBJ2-5, with TRBD1 identical over 7 bases. CDR3 region: CASTLIGGLAETQYF. The CDR3, as DNA: TGTGCCAGCACCCTGATAGGGGGCCTCGCGGAGACCCAGTACTTC.